This T cell receptor (beta chain) was sequenced for a study of blood T cell repertoires in COVID-19. Study overall: Some COVID-19 samples were acute and others convalescent; all came from the United States, Italy and Spain. PBMCs, B-cell-depleted T cells, or T cells were the source of the cDNA or gDNA that made up the material.

Study processing details: For nucleated cells, counts were estimated from reference gene primer amplification. Sequencing was performed with immunoSEQ multiplex PCR; in TCRdb, only in-frame clones are kept and a portion is missing. V and J calls and clone size are as listed in that table; D and trimming were resolved from the DNA. Of approximately 100,000 clones in the sample, about 90% were seen once. This CDR3 region has 15 residues. Germline V gene sequence: CDR1 SGHRS, CDR2 YFSETQ. The junction had 5 bases not matched to a gene; V was cut back by 3 bases and J by 0 bases. This clonotype was sampled from a man aged 50-59 years with acute or convalescent COVID-19. The rearrangement uses TRBV5-1 and TRBJ2-7; 8 bases are a match to TRBD1. The sequenced sample was peripheral blood. The CDR3 sequence is CASSSTGEASYEQYF. CDR3 sequence (DNA): TGCGCCAGCAGCTCGACAGGGGAGGCCTCCTACGAGCAGTACTTC.